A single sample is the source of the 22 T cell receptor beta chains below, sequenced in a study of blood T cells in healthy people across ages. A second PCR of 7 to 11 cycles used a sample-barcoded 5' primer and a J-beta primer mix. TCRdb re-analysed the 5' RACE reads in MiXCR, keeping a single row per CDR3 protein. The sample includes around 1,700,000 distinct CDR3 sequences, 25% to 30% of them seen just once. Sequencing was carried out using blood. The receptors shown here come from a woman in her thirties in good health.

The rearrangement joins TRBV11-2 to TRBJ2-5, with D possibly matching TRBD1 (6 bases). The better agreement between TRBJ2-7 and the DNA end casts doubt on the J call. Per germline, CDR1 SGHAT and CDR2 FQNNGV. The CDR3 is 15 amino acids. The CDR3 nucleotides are TGTGCCAGCAGGAATCCGGGACAACCTTCCTACGAGCAGTACTTC. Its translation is CASRNPGQPSYEQYF.

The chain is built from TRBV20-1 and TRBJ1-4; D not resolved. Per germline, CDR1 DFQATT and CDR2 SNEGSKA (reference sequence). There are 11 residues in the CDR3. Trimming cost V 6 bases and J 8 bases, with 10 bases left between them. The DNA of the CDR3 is TGCAGTGCGGCCGGGATAGAAAAACTGTTTTTT. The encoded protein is CSAAGIEKLFF.

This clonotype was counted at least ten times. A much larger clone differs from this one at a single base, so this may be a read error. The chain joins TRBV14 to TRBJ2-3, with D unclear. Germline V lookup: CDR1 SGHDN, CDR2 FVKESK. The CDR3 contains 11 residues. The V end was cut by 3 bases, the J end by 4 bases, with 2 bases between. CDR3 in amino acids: CASSHADTQYF. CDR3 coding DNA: TGTGCCAGCAGCCACGCAGATACGCAGTATTTT.

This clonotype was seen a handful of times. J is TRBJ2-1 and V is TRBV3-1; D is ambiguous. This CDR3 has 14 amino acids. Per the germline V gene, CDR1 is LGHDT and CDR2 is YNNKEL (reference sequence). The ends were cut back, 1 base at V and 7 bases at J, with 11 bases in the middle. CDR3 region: CASSQGSVKNEQFF. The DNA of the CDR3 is TGTGCCAGCAGCCAAGGTTCGGTGAAAAATGAGCAGTTCTTC.

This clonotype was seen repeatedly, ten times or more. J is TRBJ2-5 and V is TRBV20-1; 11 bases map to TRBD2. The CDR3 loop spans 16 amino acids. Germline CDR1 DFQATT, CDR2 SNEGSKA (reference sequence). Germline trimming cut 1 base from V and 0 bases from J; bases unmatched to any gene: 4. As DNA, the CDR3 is TGCAGTGCTAGAGGTTTAGCGGGGGGGTACCAAGAGACCCAGTACTTC. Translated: CSARGLAGGYQETQYF.

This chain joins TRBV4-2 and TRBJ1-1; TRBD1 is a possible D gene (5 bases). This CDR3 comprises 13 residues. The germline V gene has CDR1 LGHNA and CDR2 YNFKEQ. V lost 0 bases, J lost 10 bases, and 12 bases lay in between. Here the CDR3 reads CASSQDEGRGAFF. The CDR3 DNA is TGTGCCAGCAGCCAAGATGAGGGGCGGGGAGCTTTCTTT.

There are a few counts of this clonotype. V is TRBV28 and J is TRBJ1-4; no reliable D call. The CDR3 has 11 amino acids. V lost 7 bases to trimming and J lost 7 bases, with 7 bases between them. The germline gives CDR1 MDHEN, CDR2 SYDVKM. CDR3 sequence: CASKRVEKLFF. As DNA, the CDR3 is TGTGCCAGCAAGAGGGTTGAAAAACTGTTTTTT. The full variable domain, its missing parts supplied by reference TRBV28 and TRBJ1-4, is DVKVTQSSRYLVKRTGEKVFLECVQDMDHENMFWYRQDPGLGLRLIYFSYDVKMKEKGDIPEGYSVSREKKERFSLILESASTNQTSMYLCASKRVEKLFFGSGTQLSVL.

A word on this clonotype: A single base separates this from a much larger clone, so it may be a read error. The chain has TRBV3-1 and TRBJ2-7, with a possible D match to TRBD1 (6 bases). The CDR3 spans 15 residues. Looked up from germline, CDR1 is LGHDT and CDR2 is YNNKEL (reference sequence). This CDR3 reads CVSSQYPGASYEQYF. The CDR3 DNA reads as TGTGTCAGCAGCCAATATCCAGGGGCATCCTACGAGCAGTACTTC.

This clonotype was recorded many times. Here the CDR3 reads CASSQETTEITRYTF. Here the CDR3 DNA reads TGCGCCAGCAGCCAAGAAACGACGGAGATAACCCGCTACACCTTC. J is TRBJ1-2 and V is TRBV4-1, with D unclear. The length of the CDR3 is 15 residues. Trimming cost V 0 bases and J 9 bases, with 17 bases left between them. Germline CDR1 is MGHRA and CDR2 is YSYEKL.

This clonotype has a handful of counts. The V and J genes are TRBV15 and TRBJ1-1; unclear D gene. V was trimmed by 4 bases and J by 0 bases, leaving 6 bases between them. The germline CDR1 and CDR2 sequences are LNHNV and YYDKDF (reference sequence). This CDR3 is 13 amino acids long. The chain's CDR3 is CATSIRLNTEAFF. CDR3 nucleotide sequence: TGTGCCACCAGCATCAGGTTGAACACTGAAGCTTTCTTT. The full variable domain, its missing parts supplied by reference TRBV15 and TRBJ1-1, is DAMVIQNPRYQVTQFGKPVTLSCSQTLNHNVMYWYQQKSSQAPKLLFHYYDKDFNNEADTPDNFQSRRPNTSFCFLDIRSPGLGDTAMYLCATSIRLNTEAFFGQGTRLTVV.

The CDR3 loop reads CASSPVPGADTQYF. The CDR3 nucleotides read TGCGCCAGCAGCCCGGTCCCCGGGGCAGATACGCAGTATTTT. The chain has TRBV4-1 and TRBJ2-3, with D maybe TRBD2 (5 bases). The V gene's germline CDR1 is MGHRA and CDR2 YSYEKL. With 4 bases removed from V and 4 bases from J, the gap between germline ends came to 12 bases. The length of the CDR3 is 14 residues.

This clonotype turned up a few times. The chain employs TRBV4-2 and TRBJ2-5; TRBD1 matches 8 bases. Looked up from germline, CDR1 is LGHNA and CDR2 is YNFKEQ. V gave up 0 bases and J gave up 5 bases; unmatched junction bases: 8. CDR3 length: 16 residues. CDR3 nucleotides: TGTGCCAGCAGCCAAGAAGACAGGGGAATAAGGGAGACCCAGTACTTC. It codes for CASSQEDRGIRETQYF.

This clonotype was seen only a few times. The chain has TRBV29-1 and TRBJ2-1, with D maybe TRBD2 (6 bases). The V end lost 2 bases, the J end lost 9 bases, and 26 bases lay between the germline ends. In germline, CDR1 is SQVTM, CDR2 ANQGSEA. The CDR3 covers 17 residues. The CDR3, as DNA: TGCAGCGTTGAATACCACCAGGCCGGGACTGGTCTCGGTGAGCAGTTCTTC. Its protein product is CSVEYHQAGTGLGEQFF.

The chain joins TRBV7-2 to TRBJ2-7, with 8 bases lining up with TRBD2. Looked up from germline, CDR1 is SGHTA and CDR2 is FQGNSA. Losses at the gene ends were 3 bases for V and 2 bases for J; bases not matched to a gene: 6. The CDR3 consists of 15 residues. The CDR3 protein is CASSFGGGFTYEQYF. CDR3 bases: TGTGCCAGCAGCTTTGGCGGGGGGTTTACCTACGAGCAGTACTTC.

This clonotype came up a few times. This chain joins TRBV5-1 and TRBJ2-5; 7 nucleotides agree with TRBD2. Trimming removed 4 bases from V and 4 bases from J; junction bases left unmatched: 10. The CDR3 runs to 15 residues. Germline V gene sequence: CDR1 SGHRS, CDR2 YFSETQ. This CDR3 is CASSLSPGGSETQYF. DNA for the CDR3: TGCGCCAGCAGCCTAAGCCCGGGGGGATCAGAGACCCAGTACTTC.

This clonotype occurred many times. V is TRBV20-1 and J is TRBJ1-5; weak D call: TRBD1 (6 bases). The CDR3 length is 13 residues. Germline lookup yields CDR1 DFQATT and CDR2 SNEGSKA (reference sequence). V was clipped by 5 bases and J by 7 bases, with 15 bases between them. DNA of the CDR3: TGCAGTGCTCATAAGGGGGGTTCACAGCCCCAGCATTTT. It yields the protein CSAHKGGSQPQHF.

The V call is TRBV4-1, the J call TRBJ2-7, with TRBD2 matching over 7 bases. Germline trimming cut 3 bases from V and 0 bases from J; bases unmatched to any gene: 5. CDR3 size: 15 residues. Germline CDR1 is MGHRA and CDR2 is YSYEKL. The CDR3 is CASSHQLASSYEQYF. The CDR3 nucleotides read TGCGCCAGCAGCCACCAACTAGCGTCCTCCTACGAGCAGTACTTC.

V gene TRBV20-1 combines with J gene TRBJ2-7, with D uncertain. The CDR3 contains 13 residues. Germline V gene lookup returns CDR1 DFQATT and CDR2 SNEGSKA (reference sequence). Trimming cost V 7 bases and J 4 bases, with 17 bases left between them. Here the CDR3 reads CSVGRAREYEQYF. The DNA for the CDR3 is TGCAGTGTCGGTCGGGCCCGAGAGTACGAGCAGTACTTC.

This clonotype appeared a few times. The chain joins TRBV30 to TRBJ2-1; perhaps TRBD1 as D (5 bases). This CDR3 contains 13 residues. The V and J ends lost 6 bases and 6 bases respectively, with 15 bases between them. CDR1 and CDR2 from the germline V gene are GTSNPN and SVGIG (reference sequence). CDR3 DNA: TGTGCCTGCCCACGGCGGCAGGGCAATGAGCAGTTCTTC. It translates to CACPRRQGNEQFF.

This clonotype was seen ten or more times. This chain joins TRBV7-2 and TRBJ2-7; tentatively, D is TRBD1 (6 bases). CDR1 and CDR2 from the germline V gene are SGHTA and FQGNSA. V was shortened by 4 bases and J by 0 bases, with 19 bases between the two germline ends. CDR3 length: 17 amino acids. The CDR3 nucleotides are TGTGCCAGCAGCTCCAAGGTCGTTGGGACACTCTCCTACGAGCAGTACTTC. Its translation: CASSSKVVGTLSYEQYF.

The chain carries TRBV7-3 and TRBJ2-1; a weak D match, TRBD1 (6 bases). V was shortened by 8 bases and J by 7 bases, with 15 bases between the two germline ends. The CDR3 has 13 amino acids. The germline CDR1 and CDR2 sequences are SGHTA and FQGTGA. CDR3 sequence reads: CASGLGTGNEQFF. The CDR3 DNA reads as TGTGCCAGCGGCCTAGGAACAGGGAATGAGCAGTTCTTC.

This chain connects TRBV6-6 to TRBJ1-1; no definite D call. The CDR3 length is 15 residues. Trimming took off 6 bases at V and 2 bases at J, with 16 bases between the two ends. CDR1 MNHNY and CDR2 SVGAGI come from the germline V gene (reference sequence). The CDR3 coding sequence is TGTGCCAGCAGGCCGACGACCGTGACAAACACTGAAGCTTTCTTT. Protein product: CASRPTTVTNTEAFF.